This TCR beta chain emerged from a study of blood T cell repertoires in COVID-19. Study background: The cDNA or gDNA used as material had been derived from T cells, B-cell-depleted T cells, or PBMCs.

The germline CDR1 and CDR2 sequences are SGHTA and FQGNSA. The CDR3 has 15 residues. Trimming removed 5 bases at V and 0 bases at J, with 11 bases between. How the authors handled the data: Using reference gene primer amplification, nucleated cell counts were estimated. The protocol was immunoSEQ multiplex PCR, while the TCRdb copy is restricted to in-frame clones and leaves out a portion. V and J calls plus clone size are reproduced from that table; the DNA served to infer D and trimming. Of approximately 81,000 clones in the sample, approximately 78% were seen once. This receptor was obtained from a human donor in a cohort sampled during active COVID-19. Sequencing input: peripheral blood. The chain recombines TRBV7-2 with TRBJ2-1; D unresolved. Here the CDR3 reads CASSASWSSYNEQFF. The CDR3, as DNA: TGTGCCAGCAGCGCAAGCTGGAGCTCCTACAATGAGCAGTTCTTC.